This TCR beta chain was profiled in a study of immune heterogeneity within non-small cell lung tumors. Study overall: It was found that the tumors were several squamous cell carcinomas, over eight non-squamous carcinomas and 1 not otherwise specified. The study's findings and limits: Individual patients' high-frequency T-cell receptor beta clonotypes were largely distinct from one another.

Bulk tumor genomic DNA served as template, at about 600 ng per sample. Several biopsies per primary tumor, spaced far apart, were taken during surgery. Curative surgery was performed on patients who had untreated, newly diagnosed non-small cell lung cancer. Each donor was a newly diagnosed non-small cell lung cancer patient undergoing surgery with curative intent. This clonotype appeared a few times. Its target is not known. With 5 bases removed from V and 2 bases from J, the gap between germline ends came to 15 bases. Germline CDR1 and CDR2: MNHEY and SVGEGT. This CDR3 contains 15 residues. TCR beta CDR3 was amplified by multiplex PCR, first round 10 cycles, 32 V and 13 J primers. TCRdb reprocessed the multiplex PCR reads via MiXCR and lists one record per CDR3 protein. This table holds roughly 15,000 distinct CDR3 sequences, 25% to 35% found once.

V gene TRBV6-2 or TRBV6-3 combines with J gene TRBJ1-1; D is perhaps TRBD1 (5 bases). Sequencing was carried out using lung tumor tissue. This clonotype was sampled from a woman aged 50 to 60 with non-small cell lung cancer. The DNA for the CDR3 is TGTGCCAGCAGTGGGACGGACTGGGAAAACACTGAAGCTTTCTTT. As protein: CASSGTDWENTEAFF.